The sample holds many counts of the clone carrying this TCR beta chain. Its antigen is not identified. TCRdb independently ran MiXCR on the 5' RACE reads; one entry per CDR3 protein. The repertoire includes about 340,000 distinct CDR3 sequences, around 15% of them detected once, and around 20% sits in the top ten. This sample is part of a study of T-cell memory formation after mild COVID-19. Broader study findings: A balance of CD4 and CD8 characterized clones contracting day 15 to 85, whereas later expanders leaned CD4+.

This CDR3 comprises 14 residues. The germline V and J ends were trimmed by 4 bases and 6 bases, with 13 bases remaining between them. The germline V gene encodes CDR1 SNHLY and CDR2 FYNNEI. Sequencing input: PBMCs or a T cell subset sorted from them (not recorded which). This rearrangement joins TRBV2 to TRBJ2-4; TRBD2 is a possible D gene (6 bases). The TCR was taken from a man aged 18 to 29 who had mild COVID-19 (a few samples of this study predate the infection). Cell type and time point are not known. The CDR3 reads CASSGGGLGNIQYF. CDR3 bases: TGTGCCAGCAGTGGTGGAGGGCTAGGAAACATTCAGTACTTC.